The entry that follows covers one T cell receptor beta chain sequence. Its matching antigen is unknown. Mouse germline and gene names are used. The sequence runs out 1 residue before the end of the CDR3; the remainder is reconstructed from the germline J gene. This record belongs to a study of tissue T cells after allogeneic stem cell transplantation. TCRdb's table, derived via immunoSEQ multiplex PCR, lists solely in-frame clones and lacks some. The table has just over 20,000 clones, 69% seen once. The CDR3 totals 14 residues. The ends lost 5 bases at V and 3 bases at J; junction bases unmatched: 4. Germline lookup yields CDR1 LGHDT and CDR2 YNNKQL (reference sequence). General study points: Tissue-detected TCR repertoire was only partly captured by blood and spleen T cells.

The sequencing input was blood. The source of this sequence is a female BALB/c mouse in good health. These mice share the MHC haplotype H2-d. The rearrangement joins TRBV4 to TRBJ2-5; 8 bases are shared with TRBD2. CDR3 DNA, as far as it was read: TGTGCCAGCAGCAGACTGGGGTGGCAAGACACCCAGTAC. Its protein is CASSRLGWQDTQY. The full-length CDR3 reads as CASSRLGWQDTQYF.